What follows describes a single T cell receptor beta chain. For the second PCR, which ran for 7 to 11 cycles, a sample-barcoded 5' primer and a J-beta primer mix were used. Using its own MiXCR run on the 5' RACE reads, TCRdb lists one record per CDR3 protein. Counted here are around 710,000 distinct CDR3 sequences, roughly 44% occurring once; the ten biggest clones make up around 20%. This entry belongs to a study of blood T cells in healthy people across ages. This CDR3 has 17 amino acids. Germline V CDR1 and CDR2: MNHEY, SVGEGT. Trimming removed 1 base from V and 6 bases from J; junction bases left unmatched: 10.

The chain uses TRBV6-2 or TRBV6-3 and TRBJ2-1, with TRBD2 identical over 9 bases. Material for sequencing was blood. The origin of this receptor is a woman aged 55-69 years in good health. This chain's CDR3 is CASSYYGVAGVGNEQFF. DNA of the CDR3: TGTGCCAGCAGTTACTATGGGGTAGCGGGAGTCGGCAATGAGCAGTTCTTC.